A selection of T cell receptor beta chains follows, all from one sample in a study of blood T cell repertoires in COVID-19. The method was immunoSEQ multiplex PCR; TCRdb's version includes in-frame clones alone and lacks a portion of them. This sample has 110,000 to 150,000 clones, with around four fifths found just once. Input material: PBMCs or T cells enriched from blood (not recorded which). The origin of the receptors is a woman in her forties or fifties who had recovered from COVID-19. Each CDR3 is given with its conserved first and last residue. Each record gives: V gene, J gene, D gene, clone size, CDR3 protein. D genes are given only for firm matches. Rows give clone size only sometimes, using once, few, many, or a class for an expanded clone.

>TRBV5-1|TRBJ2-5|TRBD1|NA
CASSHGQARETQYF
>TRBV7-9|TRBJ2-1|NA|NA
CASSLGGVNEQFF
>TRBV2|TRBJ2-7|NA|NA
CASLEAGSEQYF
>TRBV6-5|TRBJ1-5|TRBD1|NA
CASTQGAQPQHF
>TRBV7-9|TRBJ1-5|NA|once
CASSLNNRGNQPQHF
>TRBV7-8|TRBJ1-3|NA|NA
CASSLEQFSGNTIYF
>TRBV20-1|TRBJ1-2|NA|NA
CTQSGGSGYTF
>TRBV11-3|TRBJ2-2|NA|once
CASSQRPVNTGELFF
>TRBV20-1|TRBJ2-7|NA|NA
CSARRDEQYF
>TRBV5-8|TRBJ1-2|TRBD1|NA
CASSLAAGGIYGYTF
>TRBV12-3/TRBV12-4|TRBJ2-3|NA|once
CASTKGTDTQYF
>TRBV5-1|TRBJ1-1|NA|NA
CASSLFGRANTEAFF
>TRBV5-1|TRBJ2-2|NA|few
CASSLEWTANTGELFF
>TRBV6-6|TRBJ1-2|NA|NA
CASRYREYGYTF
>TRBV7-7|TRBJ2-2|TRBD2|NA
CASSRGGPTGELFF
>TRBV6-5|TRBJ1-2|TRBD1|NA
CASTYRQGAIGYTF
>TRBV28|TRBJ2-5|NA|once
CASSSRDPAGETQYF
>TRBV18|TRBJ1-1|TRBD1|NA
CASSATAGGDLNTEAFF
>TRBV2|TRBJ2-3|TRBD1|NA
CASSDETGGLSTDTQYF
>TRBV15|TRBJ2-5|NA|NA
CATSRGTRFETQYF
>TRBV19|TRBJ1-5|NA|few
CASSPFSGVSNQPQHF
>TRBV5-6|TRBJ1-2|NA|NA
CASSRRRVNNYGYTF
>TRBV6-5|TRBJ1-5|NA|NA
CASSYQGGNQPQHF
>TRBV5-4|TRBJ2-3|NA|many
CASSLARGHGGTDTQYF
>TRBV12-3/TRBV12-4|TRBJ1-4|NA|NA
CASSLQGSEKLFF
>TRBV24-1|TRBJ2-3|NA|NA
CATSGPTERDTSTDTQYF
>TRBV5-1|TRBJ1-6|NA|NA
CASSLTSPSSGNNSPLHF
>TRBV2|TRBJ1-5|TRBD1|NA
CASSEFKGTAQIYQPQHF
>TRBV11-2|TRBJ1-6|TRBD1|NA
CASSPGQGLNSPLHF
>TRBV7-7|TRBJ2-1|NA|NA
CASGRGGDYNEQFF
>TRBV30|TRBJ1-5|TRBD1|NA
CAWSGGQHSNQPQHF
>TRBV29-1|TRBJ2-2|NA|NA
CSVGASNTGELFF
>TRBV4-2|TRBJ2-6|NA|NA
CASSQAATAASGANVLTF
>TRBV5-4|TRBJ1-4|TRBD1|NA
CASSTMDRGLGEKLFF
>TRBV27|TRBJ2-5|NA|NA
CASSPRPAGPETQYF
>TRBV9|TRBJ1-2|TRBD1|NA
CASSRYFTPGTGLGGYTF
>TRBV19|TRBJ1-1|TRBD1|NA
CASSDRENTEAFF
>TRBV28|TRBJ2-7|TRBD1|NA
CASSPGGATLEQYF
>TRBV12-3/TRBV12-4|TRBJ1-1|NA|few
CASSLETAEAFF
>TRBV12-1|TRBJ1-4|NA|NA
CASWTQGVANEKLFF
>TRBV6-4|TRBJ2-3|TRBD1|many
CASSDGTGGADTQYF
>TRBV7-8|TRBJ2-1|NA|NA
CASSLSRGTYNEQFF
>TRBV10-3|TRBJ1-5|TRBD1|NA
CAISGGGRQPQHF
>TRBV6-5|TRBJ1-5|TRBD1|NA
CASSTRGVRSQPQHF
>TRBV18|TRBJ1-3|NA|NA
CASSPPITVLSGNTIYF
>TRBV5-1|TRBJ1-6|NA|NA
CASRLIPGTGGSPLHF
>TRBV18|TRBJ1-5|NA|NA
CASSDAGGNQPQHF
>TRBV20-1|TRBJ2-3|NA|NA
CSASPPLGLGTDTQYF
>TRBV20-1|TRBJ2-1|NA|NA
CSASFPRGNSYNEQFF
>TRBV19|TRBJ1-4|NA|NA
CASSPSGGVLEKLFF
>TRBV7-9|TRBJ1-2|NA|NA
CASSEEIYGYTF
>TRBV28|TRBJ2-2|TRBD2|NA
CASIGASGGGATGELFF
>TRBV19|TRBJ1-5|TRBD1|NA
CASSKNRGGQPQHF
>TRBV2|TRBJ2-5|NA|NA
CASGNTPGVGGTQYF
>TRBV9|TRBJ2-2|NA|few
CASSVDLSGELFF
>TRBV5-1|TRBJ2-5|NA|NA
CASSLSGGPAETQYF
>TRBV4-1|TRBJ1-1|TRBD1|NA
CASSQGDRANTEAFF